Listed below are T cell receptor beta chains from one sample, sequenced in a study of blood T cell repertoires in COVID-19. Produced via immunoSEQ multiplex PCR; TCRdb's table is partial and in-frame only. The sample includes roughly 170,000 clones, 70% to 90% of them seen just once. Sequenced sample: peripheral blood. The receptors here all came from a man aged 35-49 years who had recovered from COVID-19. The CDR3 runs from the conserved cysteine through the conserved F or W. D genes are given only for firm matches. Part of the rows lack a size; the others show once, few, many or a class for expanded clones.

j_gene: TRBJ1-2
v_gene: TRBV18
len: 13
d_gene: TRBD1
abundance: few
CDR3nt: TGTGCCAGCTCACCTGCGACAGGGTATGGCTACACCTTC
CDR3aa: CASSPATGYGYTF

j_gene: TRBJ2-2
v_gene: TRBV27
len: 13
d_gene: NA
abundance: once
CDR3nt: TGTGCCAGCAGTCCCGAGCCCCCCGGGGAGCTGTTTTTT
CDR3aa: CASSPEPPGELFF

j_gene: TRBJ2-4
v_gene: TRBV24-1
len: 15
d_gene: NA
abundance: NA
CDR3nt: TGTGCCACCAGTGATTCTAGGGGTGACAAAAACATTCAGTACTTC
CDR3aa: CATSDSRGDKNIQYF

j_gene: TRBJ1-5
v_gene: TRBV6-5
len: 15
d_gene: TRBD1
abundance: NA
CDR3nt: TGTGCCAGCAGTTACACCGGACAGGGCAATCAGCCCCAGCATTTT
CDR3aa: CASSYTGQGNQPQHF

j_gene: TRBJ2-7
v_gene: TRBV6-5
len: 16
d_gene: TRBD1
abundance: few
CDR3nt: TGTGCCAGCAGTTACTCCGGGACAGGGGGGATATACGAGCAGTACTTC
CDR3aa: CASSYSGTGGIYEQYF

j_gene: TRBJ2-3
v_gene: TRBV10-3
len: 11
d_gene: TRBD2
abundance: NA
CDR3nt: TGTGCCATCAGGGGGGGGGATACGCAGTATTTT
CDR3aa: CAIRGGDTQYF

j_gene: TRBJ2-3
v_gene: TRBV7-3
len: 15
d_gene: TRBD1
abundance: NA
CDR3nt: TGTGCCAGCAGTCGAGGGACAGCTAGCACAGATACGCAGTATTTT
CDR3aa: CASSRGTASTDTQYF

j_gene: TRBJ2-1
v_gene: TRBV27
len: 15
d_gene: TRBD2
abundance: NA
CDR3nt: TGTGCCAGCAGTTTATCGCCTAGCGGTTACAATGAGCAGTTCTTC
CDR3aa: CASSLSPSGYNEQFF

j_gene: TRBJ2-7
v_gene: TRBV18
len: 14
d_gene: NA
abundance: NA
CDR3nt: TGTGCCAGCTCACCACCCGTTAGCCCCTACGAGCAGTACTTC
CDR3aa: CASSPPVSPYEQYF

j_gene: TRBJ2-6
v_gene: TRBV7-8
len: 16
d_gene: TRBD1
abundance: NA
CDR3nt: TGTGCAGGGGGCAGGGCAGGTCAGGCTGGGGCCAACGTCCTGACTTTC
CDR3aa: CAGGRAGQAGANVLTF

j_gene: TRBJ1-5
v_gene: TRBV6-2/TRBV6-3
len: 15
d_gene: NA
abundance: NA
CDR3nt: TGTGCCAGCAGCTTACAGGGACGCAGCAATCAGCCCCAGCATTTT
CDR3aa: CASSLQGRSNQPQHF

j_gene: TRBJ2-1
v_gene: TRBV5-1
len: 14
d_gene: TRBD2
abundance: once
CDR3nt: TGCGCCAGCAGCTTGGGGACTAGCTACAATGAGCAGTTCTTC
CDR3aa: CASSLGTSYNEQFF

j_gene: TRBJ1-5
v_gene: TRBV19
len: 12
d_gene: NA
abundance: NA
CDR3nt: TGTGCCAGTAGACAGAGCAATCAGCCCCAGCATTTT
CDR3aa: CASRQSNQPQHF

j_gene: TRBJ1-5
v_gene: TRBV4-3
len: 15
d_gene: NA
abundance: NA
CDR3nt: TGCGCCAGCAGCCAAGAGACACGTAGCAATCAGCCCCAGCATTTT
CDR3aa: CASSQETRSNQPQHF

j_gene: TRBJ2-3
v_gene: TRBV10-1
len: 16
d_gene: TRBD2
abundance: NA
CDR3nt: TGCGCCAGCAGGGAACCGGGACTACCAGACACAGATACGCAGTATTTT
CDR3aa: CASREPGLPDTDTQYF

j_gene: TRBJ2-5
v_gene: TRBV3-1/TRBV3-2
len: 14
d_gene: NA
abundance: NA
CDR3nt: TGTGCCAGCAGCCAAGTAGCGGTCCAAGAGACCCAGTACTTC
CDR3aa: CASSQVAVQETQYF

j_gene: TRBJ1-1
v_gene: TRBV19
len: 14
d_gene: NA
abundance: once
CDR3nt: TGTGCCAGTAGTATAGATCAGGGCAACCCTGAAGCTTTCTTT
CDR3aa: CASSIDQGNPEAFF

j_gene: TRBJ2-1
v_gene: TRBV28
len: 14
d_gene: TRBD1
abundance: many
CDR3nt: TGTGCCAGCACCTCTTGGGACAGGGGCTCGGAGCAGTTCTTC
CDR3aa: CASTSWDRGSEQFF

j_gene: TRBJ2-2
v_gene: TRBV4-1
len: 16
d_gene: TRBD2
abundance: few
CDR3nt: TGCGCCAGCAGCCCCACTAGCGGGAGGAACACCGGGGAGCTGTTTTTT
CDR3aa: CASSPTSGRNTGELFF

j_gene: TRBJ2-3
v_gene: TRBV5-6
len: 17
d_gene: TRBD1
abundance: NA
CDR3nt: TGTGCCAGCAGCTTGCCTCACAGGGGGATGTTCACAGATACGCAGTATTTT
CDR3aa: CASSLPHRGMFTDTQYF

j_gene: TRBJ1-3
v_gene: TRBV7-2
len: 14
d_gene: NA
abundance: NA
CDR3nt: TGTGCCAGCAGCTTAAAAGGGAAGGAGGACACCATATATTTT
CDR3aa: CASSLKGKEDTIYF

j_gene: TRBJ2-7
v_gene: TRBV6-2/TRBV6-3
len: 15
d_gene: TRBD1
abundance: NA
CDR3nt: TGTGCCAGCAGTAAAACCGGGACAGGAGCCTACGAGCAGTACTTC
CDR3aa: CASSKTGTGAYEQYF

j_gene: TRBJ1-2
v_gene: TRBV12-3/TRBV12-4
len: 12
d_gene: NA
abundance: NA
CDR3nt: TGTGCCTGCAACCAGGGGTTCGGGGGCTACACCTTC
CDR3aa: CACNQGFGGYTF

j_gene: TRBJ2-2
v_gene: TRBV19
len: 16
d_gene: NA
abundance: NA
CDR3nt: TGTGCCAGTAGTAGGGGGGGCGGTCGGCACACCGGGGAGCTGTTTTTT
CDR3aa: CASSRGGGRHTGELFF

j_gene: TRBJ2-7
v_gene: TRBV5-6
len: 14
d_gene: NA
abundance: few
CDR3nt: TGTGCCAGCAGCTTGTCCAGGTCCCCCTACGAGCAGTACTTC
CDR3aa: CASSLSRSPYEQYF

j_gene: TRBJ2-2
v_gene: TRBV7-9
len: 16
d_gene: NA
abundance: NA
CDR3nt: TGTGCCAGCAGTCAAAGAAACAGGGTTACCACCGGGGAGCTGTTTTTT
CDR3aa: CASSQRNRVTTGELFF

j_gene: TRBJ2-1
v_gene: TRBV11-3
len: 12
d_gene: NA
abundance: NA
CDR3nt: TGTGCCAGCAGCTCCAACTACAATGAGCAGTTCTTC
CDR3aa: CASSSNYNEQFF

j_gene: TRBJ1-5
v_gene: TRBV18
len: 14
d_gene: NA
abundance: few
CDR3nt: TGTGCCAGCTCACCACAAGGGGGAGGGCAGCCCCAGCATTTT
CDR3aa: CASSPQGGGQPQHF

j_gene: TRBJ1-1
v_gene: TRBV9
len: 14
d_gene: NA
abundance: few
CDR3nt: TGTGCCAGCAGCGTAACAGGGCTTACCACTGAAGCTTTCTTT
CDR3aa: CASSVTGLTTEAFF

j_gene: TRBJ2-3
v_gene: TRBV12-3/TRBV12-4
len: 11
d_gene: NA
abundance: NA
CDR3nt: TGTGCCAGCAGGGAGGGAGATACGCAGTATTTT
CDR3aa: CASREGDTQYF

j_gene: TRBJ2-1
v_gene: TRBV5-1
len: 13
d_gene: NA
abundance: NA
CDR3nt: TGCGCCAGCAGCTTGGATAGGGGTAACCCTCAGTTCTTC
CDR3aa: CASSLDRGNPQFF